Sequencing of this T cell receptor beta chain was carried out in a study of cytomegalovirus exposure and HLA in healthy donors. Whole-study findings and limits: Cytomegalovirus association was assigned to about 150 TCR beta chains. In vitro assays verified that a few CMV-associated chains recognized CMV antigens specifically.

The donors were in the roughly 110-subject validation cohort, distinct from the roughly 700-subject first cohort. Data came from immunoSEQ multiplex PCR; TCRdb stores just in-frame clones and leaves some out. Of 71,000 or so clones in the sample, over 85% were seen once. The J segment lost 0 bases and the V segment lost 3 bases, leaving 3 bases of the junction unmatched. Germline CDR1 and CDR2: SGHRS and YFSETQ. The length of the CDR3 is 15 residues. Details on this clone: Antigen unknown.

This chain links TRBV5-1 with TRBJ1-3; 7 positions agree with TRBD1. This TCR derives from a man between 18 and 35 years old in good health and CMV-seropositive. The sample comprised PBMCs. CDR3 coding DNA: TGCGCCAGCAGCTATGACAGGGCCTCTGGAAACACCATATATTTT. This gives the protein CASSYDRASGNTIYF.